These 5 T cell receptor beta chains originate from one sample sequenced in a study of Ad26.COV2.S vaccination and SARS-CoV-2 variants. As for treatment: approximately 18 received Ad26.COV2.S at low or high dose, single or two shots; five or six received placebo; per-sample allocation not given. Following the first vaccine or placebo injection, samples were taken on day 63. The repertoire was sequenced with immunoSEQ multiplex PCR; TCRdb's copy has only in-frame clones and lacks some. The table records around 400,000 clones, approximately 91% of them present only once. The sample here was peripheral blood, taken in a trial of Ad26.COV2.S vaccine versus placebo. The origin of the receptors is a person aged 18 to 65 who received the Ad26.COV2.S COVID-19 vaccine or a placebo.

The chain joins TRBV21-1 to TRBJ1-1. TRBV21-1 is a pseudogene segment. The CDR3 spans 15 residues. CDR3 coding DNA: TGTGCCAGCGGGGGGGCAGGGTTTATGAACACTGAAGCTTTCTTT. This sequence encodes CASGGAGFMNTEAFF.

This chain uses TRBV28 with TRBJ2-1; D call uncertain. Germline loops: CDR1 MDHEN, CDR2 SYDVKM. Trimming left V 1 base short and J 6 bases short, with 16 bases between. This CDR3 spans 16 amino acids. As DNA, the CDR3 is TGTGCCAGCAGTTTATATCTGGGCCTTCAAGGCAATGAGCAGTTCTTC. It translates to CASSLYLGLQGNEQFF. The whole variable domain, remainder taken from reference TRBV28 and TRBJ2-1, is DVKVTQSSRYLVKRTGEKVFLECVQDMDHENMFWYRQDPGLGLRLIYFSYDVKMKEKGDIPEGYSVSREKKERFSLILESASTNQTSMYLCASSLYLGLQGNEQFFGPGTRLTVL.

This chain links TRBV6-5 with TRBJ1-2; D gene ambiguous. Germline CDR1 MNHEY, CDR2 SVGAGI. V was clipped by 2 bases and J by 2 bases, with 6 bases between them. The CDR3 runs 13 residues. The CDR3 coding sequence is TGTGCCAGCAGTTACAGGTCCAACTATGGCTACACCTTC. It is translated as CASSYRSNYGYTF.

The chain combines TRBV3-1 (or the pseudogene TRBV3-2) with TRBJ2-7, with 10 positions matching TRBD2. The CDR3 contains 16 residues. The ends lost 0 bases at V and 4 bases at J; junction bases unmatched: 6. Germline assignment: CDR1 LGHDT and CDR2 YNNKEL (reference sequence). The CDR3, as DNA: TGTGCCAGCAGCCAAGATATGCCTAGCGGGAGATACGAGCAGTACTTC. Encoded protein: CASSQDMPSGRYEQYF.

This chain links TRBV10-3 with TRBJ1-1, with 9 bases identical to TRBD1. The CDR3 runs 14 residues. Germline-derived CDR1 and CDR2 are ENHRY and SYGVKD. The ends lost 4 bases at V and 1 base at J; junction bases unmatched: 1. The CDR3 coding sequence is TGTGCCATCAGTGCGACAGGGGGGAACACTGAAGCTTTCTTT. Amino acid sequence: CAISATGGNTEAFF.